The sequence of this T cell receptor beta chain was determined in a study of blood T cells in healthy people across ages. Overall study findings and caveats: Changes seen in expanded clonotypes were possibly confounded by donor CMV status left unknown. Long-lived donors exceeded aged donors in naive CD4+ cells and diversity.

The CDR3 spans 12 residues. Trimming stripped 1 base from V and 15 bases from J, with 16 bases between. The V gene's germline CDR1 is DFQATT and CDR2 SNEGSKA (reference sequence). Through a sample-barcoded 5' primer and a J-beta primer mix, a second PCR was run for 7 to 11 cycles. Template switching added a 12-random-nucleotide identifier to every cDNA molecule. TCRdb redid the calling of the 5' RACE reads with MiXCR, one entry per CDR3 protein. The data contain about 670,000 distinct CDR3 sequences, about 51% of them seen just once; the ten biggest clones take up about 13%. The draw of peripheral blood yielded about 9.4 milliliters from each donor. In regard to this clonotype: Its specificity is not known. This could be a read error, since a much larger clone is one nucleotide away.

The chain uses TRBV20-1 and TRBJ2-4, with D unresolved. The receptor was isolated from a woman aged 80 or over in good health. The specimen was blood. Here the CDR3 DNA reads TGCAGTGCTAGAGGGTCACACGGCAATGGGTACTTC. Protein product: CSARGSHGNGYF.